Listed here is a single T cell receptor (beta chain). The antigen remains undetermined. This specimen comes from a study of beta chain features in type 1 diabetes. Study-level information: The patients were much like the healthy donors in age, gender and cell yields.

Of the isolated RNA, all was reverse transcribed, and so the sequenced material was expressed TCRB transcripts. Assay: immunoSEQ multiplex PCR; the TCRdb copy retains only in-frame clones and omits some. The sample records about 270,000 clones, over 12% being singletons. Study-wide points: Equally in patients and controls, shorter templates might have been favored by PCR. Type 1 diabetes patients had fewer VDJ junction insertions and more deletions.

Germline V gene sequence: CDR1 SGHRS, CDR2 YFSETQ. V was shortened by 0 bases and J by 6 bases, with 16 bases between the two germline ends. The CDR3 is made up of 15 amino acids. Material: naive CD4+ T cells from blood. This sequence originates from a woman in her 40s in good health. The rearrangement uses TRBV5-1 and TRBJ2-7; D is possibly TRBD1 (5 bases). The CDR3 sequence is CASSLVGDWIGEQYF. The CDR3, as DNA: TGCGCCAGCAGCTTGGTAGGGGATTGGATCGGCGAGCAGTACTTC.